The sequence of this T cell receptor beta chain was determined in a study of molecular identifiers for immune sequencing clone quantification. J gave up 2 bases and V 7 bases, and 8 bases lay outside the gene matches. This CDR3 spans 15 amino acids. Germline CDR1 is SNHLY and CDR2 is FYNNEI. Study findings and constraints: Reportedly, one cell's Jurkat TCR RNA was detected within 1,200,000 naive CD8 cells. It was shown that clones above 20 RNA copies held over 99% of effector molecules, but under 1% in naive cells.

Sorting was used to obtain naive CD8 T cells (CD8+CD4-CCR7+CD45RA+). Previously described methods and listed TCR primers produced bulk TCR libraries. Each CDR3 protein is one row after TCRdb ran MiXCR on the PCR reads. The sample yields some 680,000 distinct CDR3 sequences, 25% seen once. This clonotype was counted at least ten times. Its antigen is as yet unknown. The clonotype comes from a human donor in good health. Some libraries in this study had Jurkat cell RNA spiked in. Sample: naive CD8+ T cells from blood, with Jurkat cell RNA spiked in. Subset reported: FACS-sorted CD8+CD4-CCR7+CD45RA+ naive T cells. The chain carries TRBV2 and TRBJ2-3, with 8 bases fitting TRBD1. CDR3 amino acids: CASTRQGASTDTQYF. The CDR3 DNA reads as TGTGCCAGCACCCGGCAGGGGGCCTCCACAGATACGCAGTATTTT. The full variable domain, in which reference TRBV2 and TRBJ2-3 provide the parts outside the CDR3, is EPEVTQTPSHQVTQMGQEVILRCVPISNHLYFYWYRQILGQKVEFLVSFYNNEISEKSEIFDDQFSVERPDGSNFTLKIRSTKLEDSAMYFCASTRQGASTDTQYFGPGTRLTVL.